Shown below are 10 T cell receptor beta chains from a single sample sequenced in a study of T-cell memory formation after mild COVID-19. Using its own MiXCR run on the 5' RACE reads, TCRdb lists one record per CDR3 protein. This table has about 140,000 distinct CDR3 sequences, 6% to 6.5% appearing once. Sample: PBMCs or a T cell subset sorted from them (not recorded which). The source is an adult woman who had mild COVID-19 (a few samples of this study predate the infection). Cell type and time point are not known.

There are many counts of this clonotype. The chain uses TRBV4-1 and TRBJ1-1; 11 nucleotides line up with TRBD1. CDR3 length equals 15 residues. V was clipped by 1 base and J by 4 bases; unmatched bases: 2. Germline lookup yields CDR1 MGHRA and CDR2 YSYEKL. The DNA for the CDR3 is TGCGCCAGCAGCCAAGTAGGGACAGGGGGCACTGAAGCTTTCTTT. Residues: CASSQVGTGGTEAFF.

The chain joins TRBV2 to TRBJ2-7, with a possible D match to TRBD2 (6 bases). Trimming left V 2 bases short and J 3 bases short, with 20 bases between. Germline V gives CDR1 SNHLY, CDR2 FYNNEI. The CDR3 length is 17 residues. The CDR3 nucleotides are TGTGCCAGCAGTGAATATGAACGGGGGTCACGCGGCTACGAGCAGTACTTC. Amino acids: CASSEYERGSRGYEQYF.

This clonotype was seen many times. The chain carries TRBV9 and TRBJ2-1; either TRBD1 or TRBD2 may supply D (5 bases each). V was cut by 3 bases and J by 8 bases, with 15 bases left in between. The CDR3 runs to 14 residues. In germline, CDR1 is SGDLS, CDR2 YYNGEE. The CDR3 here is CASSGGVGSHEQFF. CDR3 sequence (DNA): TGTGCCAGCAGCGGAGGGGTCGGCAGCCATGAGCAGTTCTTC.

This clonotype occurred a few times. The chain uses TRBV7-9 and TRBJ2-2; 7 bases fit TRBD2. The junction had 14 bases not matched to a gene; V was cut back by 9 bases and J by 4 bases. The CDR3 is 16 residues long. Germline-derived CDR1 and CDR2 are SEHNR and FQNEAQ (reference sequence). The CDR3 sequence is CASPPPQRDGTGELFF. The CDR3 coding sequence is TGTGCCAGTCCGCCACCCCAGCGGGATGGCACCGGGGAGCTGTTTTTT. Full variable domain (missing parts from reference TRBV7-9 and TRBJ2-2): DTGVSQNPRHKITKRGQNVTFRCDPISEHNRLYWYRQTLGQGPEFLTYFQNEAQLEKSRLLSDRFSAERPKGSFSTLEIQRTEQGDSAMYLCASPPPQRDGTGELFFGEGSRLTVL.

The chain uses TRBV10-3 and TRBJ2-7, with 9 bases fitting TRBD1. J gave up 4 bases and V 6 bases, and 4 bases lay outside the gene matches. The CDR3 has 13 residues. Germline V gives CDR1 ENHRY, CDR2 SYGVKD. As DNA, the CDR3 is TGTGCCATCAGGGGGACAGGGCAGTACGAGCAGTACTTC. Amino acids: CAIRGTGQYEQYF.

This clonotype was observed a handful of times. This chain links TRBV6-5 with TRBJ2-7; 11 bases line up with TRBD1. V lost 5 bases and J lost 1; bases outside the gene matches: 4. This CDR3 spans 15 amino acids. CDR1 MNHEY and CDR2 SVGAGI come from the germline V gene. DNA for the CDR3: TGTGCCAGCAGTGACCGGGACAGGGGGTCCTACGAGCAGTACTTC. It is translated as CASSDRDRGSYEQYF.

The sample holds many counts of this clonotype. The chain uses TRBV29-1 and TRBJ2-1; D possibly corresponds to TRBD2 (5 bases). V lost 4 bases to trimming and J lost 4 bases, with 23 bases between them. This CDR3 spans 17 amino acids. In germline, CDR1 is SQVTM, CDR2 ANQGSEA. The CDR3 here is CSVGNLGSISLYNEQFF. The CDR3 coding sequence is TGCAGCGTTGGCAACTTGGGGAGCATTAGCTTGTACAATGAGCAGTTCTTC.

By share of the sample, this clonotype is medium-sized. The V and J genes are TRBV7-2 and TRBJ2-1; TRBD2 matches 14 bases. The CDR3 consists of 19 residues. V shed 4 bases, J shed 4 bases, and the junction held 12 bases outside the gene matches. Germline V gene lookup returns CDR1 SGHTA and CDR2 FQGNSA. CDR3 sequence (DNA): TGTGCCAGCAGCTCCCGGGCGACTAGCGGGAGGGCCTTGTACAATGAGCAGTTCTTC. This translates into CASSSRATSGRALYNEQFF.

This clonotype was seen more than once but under ten times. The V call is TRBV18, the J call TRBJ2-2; D ambiguous. Trimming shortened V by 2 bases and J by 6 bases, and 13 bases separated the two germline ends. Germline lookup yields CDR1 KGHSH and CDR2 LQKENI. CDR3 size: 15 residues. CDR3 sequence: CASSPIAFTAGELFF. Written as DNA, the CDR3 is TGTGCCAGCTCACCAATCGCTTTTACCGCCGGGGAGCTGTTTTTT.

The V call is TRBV11-2, the J call TRBJ1-2; D gene ambiguous. Germline V gene data show CDR1 as SGHAT and CDR2 as FQNNGV. V lost 5 bases to trimming and J lost 4 bases, with 14 bases between them. The CDR3 extends over 14 amino acids. CDR3 amino acids: CASSPPGPRYGYTF. The CDR3, as DNA: TGTGCCAGCAGCCCCCCAGGTCCCCGCTATGGCTACACCTTC.